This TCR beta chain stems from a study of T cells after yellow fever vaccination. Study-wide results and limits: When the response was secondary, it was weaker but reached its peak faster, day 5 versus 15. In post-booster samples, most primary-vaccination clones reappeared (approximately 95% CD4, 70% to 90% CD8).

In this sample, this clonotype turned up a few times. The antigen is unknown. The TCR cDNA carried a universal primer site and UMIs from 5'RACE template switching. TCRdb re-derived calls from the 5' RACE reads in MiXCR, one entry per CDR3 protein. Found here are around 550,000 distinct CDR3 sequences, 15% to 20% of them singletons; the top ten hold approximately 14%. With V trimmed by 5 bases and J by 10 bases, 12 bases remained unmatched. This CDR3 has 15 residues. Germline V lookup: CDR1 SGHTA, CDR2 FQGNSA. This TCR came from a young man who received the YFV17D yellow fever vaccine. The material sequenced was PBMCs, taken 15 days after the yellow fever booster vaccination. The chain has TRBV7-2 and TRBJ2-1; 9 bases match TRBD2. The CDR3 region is CASSPTGGLAGEQFF. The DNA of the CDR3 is TGTGCCAGCAGCCCAACGGGAGGGCTAGCGGGAGAGCAGTTCTTC.